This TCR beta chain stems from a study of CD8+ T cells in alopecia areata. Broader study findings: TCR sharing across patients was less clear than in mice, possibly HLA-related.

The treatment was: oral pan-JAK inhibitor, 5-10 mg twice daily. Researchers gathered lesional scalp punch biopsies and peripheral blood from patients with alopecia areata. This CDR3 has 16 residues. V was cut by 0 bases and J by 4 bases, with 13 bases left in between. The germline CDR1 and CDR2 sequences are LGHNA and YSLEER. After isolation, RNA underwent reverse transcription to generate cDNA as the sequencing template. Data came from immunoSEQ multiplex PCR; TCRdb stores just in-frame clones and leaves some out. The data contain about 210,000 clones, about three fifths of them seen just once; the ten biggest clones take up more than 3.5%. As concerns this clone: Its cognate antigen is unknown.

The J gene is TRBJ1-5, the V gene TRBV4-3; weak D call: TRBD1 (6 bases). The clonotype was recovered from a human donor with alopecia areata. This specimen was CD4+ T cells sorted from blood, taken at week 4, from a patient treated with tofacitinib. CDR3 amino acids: CASSQDVGTGNQPQHF. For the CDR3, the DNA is TGCGCCAGCAGCCAAGATGTGGGAACAGGGAATCAGCCCCAGCATTTT.